The 5 T cell receptor beta chains presented below share a single source sample, sequenced in a study of early T cells in non-severe SARS-CoV-2 infection. TCRdb called the 5' RACE reads again in MiXCR, with one record for every CDR3 protein. The table has 24,000 or so distinct CDR3 sequences, 4% to 4.5% seen once. Sequences were obtained from whole blood. All receptors derive from an adult who was a healthcare worker with PCR-confirmed SARS-CoV-2 infection or an uninfected control (not recorded which).

At least ten counts were recorded for this clonotype. The J gene is TRBJ2-7, the V gene TRBV5-5; D call uncertain. From germline, CDR1 is SGHKS and CDR2 YYEKEE (reference sequence). The V and J ends lost 0 bases and 0 bases respectively, with 7 bases between them. This CDR3 has 14 amino acids. The CDR3 spells CASSLVFGSYEQYF. As DNA, the CDR3 is TGTGCCAGCAGCTTGGTTTTCGGCTCCTACGAGCAGTACTTC.

This clonotype has only a few counts. This chain uses TRBV7-6 with TRBJ2-3, with D possibly matching TRBD1 (6 bases). The CDR3 sequence is 16 residues long. Per germline, CDR1 SGHVS and CDR2 FNYEAQ. The germline V and J ends were trimmed by 1 base and 0 bases, with 11 bases remaining between them. The CDR3 DNA follows: TGTGCCAGCAGCTTAGATGACAGGACTAGCACAGATACGCAGTATTTT. The encoded protein is CASSLDDRTSTDTQYF.

This clonotype was found many times. The chain carries TRBV28 and TRBJ2-3; possibly TRBD1 or TRBD2 for D (5 bases each). The CDR3 extends over 16 amino acids. CDR1 MDHEN and CDR2 SYDVKM come from the germline V gene. Deletions cut 7 bases from V and 0 bases from J, with 17 bases between. Here the CDR3 reads CASTRGSQPSTDTQYF. In DNA form, the CDR3 reads TGTGCCAGCACCCGGGGCAGTCAGCCTAGCACAGATACGCAGTATTTT.

The table lists this clonotype with many counts. This sequence joins TRBV28 and TRBJ2-7; 8 bases fit TRBD1. The CDR3 is 15 amino acids. Germline trimming cut 7 bases from V and 0 bases from J; bases unmatched to any gene: 8. Germline CDR1 is MDHEN and CDR2 is SYDVKM. The CDR3 nucleotides are TGTGCCAGCACCCCACGGACAGGGTCCTCCTACGAGCAGTACTTC. It codes for CASTPRTGSSYEQYF.

This clonotype was counted many times. The V and J genes are TRBV11-3 and TRBJ2-1; no clear D gene. Germline V CDR1 and CDR2: SGHNT, YENEEA. The CDR3 totals 14 residues. Trimming stripped 5 bases from V and 6 bases from J, with 14 bases between. Written as DNA, the CDR3 is TGTGCCAGCAGCCAAACAACATGGGGCAATGAGCAGTTCTTC. Translating gives CASSQTTWGNEQFF. Complete variable domain (other parts from reference TRBV11-3 and TRBJ2-1): EAGVVQSPRYKIIEKKQPVAFWCNPISGHNTLYWYLQNLGQGPELLIRYENEEAVDDSQLPKDRFSAERLKGVDSTLKIQPAELGDSAVYLCASSQTTWGNEQFFGPGTRLTVL.